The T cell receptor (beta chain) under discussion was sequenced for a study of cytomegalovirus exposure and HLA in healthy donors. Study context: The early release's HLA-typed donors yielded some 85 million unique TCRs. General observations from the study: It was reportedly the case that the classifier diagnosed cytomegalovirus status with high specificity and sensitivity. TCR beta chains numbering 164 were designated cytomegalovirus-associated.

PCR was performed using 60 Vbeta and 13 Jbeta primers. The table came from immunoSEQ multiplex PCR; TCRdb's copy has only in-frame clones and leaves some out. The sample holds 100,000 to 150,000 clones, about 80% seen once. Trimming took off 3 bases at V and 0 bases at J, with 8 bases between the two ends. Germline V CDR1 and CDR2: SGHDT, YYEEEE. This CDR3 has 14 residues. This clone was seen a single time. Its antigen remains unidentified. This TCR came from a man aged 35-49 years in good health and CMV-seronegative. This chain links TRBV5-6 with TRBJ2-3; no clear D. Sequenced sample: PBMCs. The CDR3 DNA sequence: TGTGCCAGCAGCTCCAGGCTCAGCACAGATACGCAGTATTTT. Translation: CASSSRLSTDTQYF.